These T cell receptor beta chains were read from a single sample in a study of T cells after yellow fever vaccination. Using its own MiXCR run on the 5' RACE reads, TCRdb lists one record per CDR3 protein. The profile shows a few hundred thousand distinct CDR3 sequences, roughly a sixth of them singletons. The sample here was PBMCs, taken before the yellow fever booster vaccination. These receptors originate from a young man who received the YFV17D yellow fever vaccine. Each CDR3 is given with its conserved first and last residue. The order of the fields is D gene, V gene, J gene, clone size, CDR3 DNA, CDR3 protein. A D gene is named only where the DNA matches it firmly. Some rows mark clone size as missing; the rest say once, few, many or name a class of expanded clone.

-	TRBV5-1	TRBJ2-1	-	TGCGCCAGCAGCTTGGTTTTTTATTATAATGAGCAGTTCTTC	CASSLVFYYNEQFF
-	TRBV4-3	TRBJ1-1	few	TGCGCCAGCAGCCAAGATCTCGGGCAACGACGGCGTGAAGCTTTCTTT	CASSQDLGQRRREAFF
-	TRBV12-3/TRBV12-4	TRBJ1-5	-	TGTGCCAGCACCCGAGGAGGTTTTCAGCCCCAGCATTTT	CASTRGGFQPQHF
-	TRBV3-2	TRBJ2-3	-	TGTGCCAGCAGCCTAGGACCCCCGGATACGCAGTATTTT	CASSLGPPDTQYF
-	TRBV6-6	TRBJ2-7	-	TGTGCCAGCAGAATCCCAGGGGAATCCTACGAGCAGTACTTC	CASRIPGESYEQYF
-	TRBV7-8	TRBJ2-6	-	TGTGCCAGCAGCTTATTCAGGGTGCGAGGGGCCAACGTCCTGACTTTC	CASSLFRVRGANVLTF
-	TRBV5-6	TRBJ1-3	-	TGTGCCAGCAGCGTCACTACAGGAGATGGAAACACCATATATTTT	CASSVTTGDGNTIYF
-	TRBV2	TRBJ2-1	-	TGTGCCAGCAGCTCACCCCTATCCCATGAGCAGTTCTTC	CASSSPLSHEQFF
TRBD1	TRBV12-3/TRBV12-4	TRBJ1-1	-	TGTGCCAGCAGTTTCGCAGGGGGTCTAGCTTTCTTT	CASSFAGGLAFF
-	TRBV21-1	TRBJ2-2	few	TGTGCCAGCAGCAAAGATGGGGGCACCGGGGAGCTGTTTTTT	CASSKDGGTGELFF
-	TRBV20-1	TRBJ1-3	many	TGCAGTGCTAGACGGTCACTTGTCCCTGGAAACACCATATATTTT	CSARRSLVPGNTIYF
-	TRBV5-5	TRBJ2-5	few	TGTGCCAGCAGCCGAGGACAGCCCAACACATGGGAGACCCAGTACTTC	CASSRGQPNTWETQYF
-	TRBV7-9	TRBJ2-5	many	TGTGCCAGCAGCTATTGGGCCGTGCAAGAGACCCAGTACTTC	CASSYWAVQETQYF
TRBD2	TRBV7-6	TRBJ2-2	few	TGTGCCAGCAGCCGGGGCGGGGGACTCACCGGGGAGCTGTTTTTT	CASSRGGGLTGELFF
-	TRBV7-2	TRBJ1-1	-	TGTGCCAGCAGCTTAGCGGGGAGTACTTCTTTCTTT	CASSLAGSTSFF
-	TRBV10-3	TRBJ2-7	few	TGTGCCAGCACAGGGTTTCGCGAGCAGTACTTC	CASTGFREQYF
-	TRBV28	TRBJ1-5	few	TGTGCCAGCAGGTCGGATAGCGATCAGCCCCAGCATTTT	CASRSDSDQPQHF
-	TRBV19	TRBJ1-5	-	TGTGCCAGTTTAAAAAGGTCGGACGGATCAAATCAGCCCCAGCATTTT	CASLKRSDGSNQPQHF
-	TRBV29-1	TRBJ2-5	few	TGCAGCGGCTATTTGGAGACCCAGTACTTC	CSGYLETQYF
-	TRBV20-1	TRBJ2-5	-	TGCAGTGTACCAACCGGGGGCCGGGAGACCCAGTACTTC	CSVPTGGRETQYF
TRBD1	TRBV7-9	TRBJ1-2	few	TGTGCCAGCAGCACCTCAGGGGGAGCAGTTGGCTACACCTTC	CASSTSGGAVGYTF
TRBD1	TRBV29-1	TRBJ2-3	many	TGCAGCGTGACAGGGGGCAAGACAGATACGCAGTATTTT	CSVTGGKTDTQYF
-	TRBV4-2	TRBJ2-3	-	TGTGCCAGCAGCCAAGATGTGGGGGCAGATACGCAGTATTTT	CASSQDVGADTQYF
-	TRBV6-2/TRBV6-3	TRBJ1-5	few	TGTGCCAGCAGTTCCTGGGTTAGGAGCAATCAGCCCCAGCATTTT	CASSSWVRSNQPQHF
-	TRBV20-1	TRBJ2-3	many	TGCAGCGTGTCAGGGGGGAGCACAGATACGCAGTATTTT	CSVSGGSTDTQYF